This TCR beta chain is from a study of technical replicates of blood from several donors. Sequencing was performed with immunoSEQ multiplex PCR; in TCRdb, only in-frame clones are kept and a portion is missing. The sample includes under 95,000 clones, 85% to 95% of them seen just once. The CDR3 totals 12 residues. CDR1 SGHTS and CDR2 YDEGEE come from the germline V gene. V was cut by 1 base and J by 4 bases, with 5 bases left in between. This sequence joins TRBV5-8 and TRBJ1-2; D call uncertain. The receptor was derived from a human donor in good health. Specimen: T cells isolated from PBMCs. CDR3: CASSLSGYGYTF. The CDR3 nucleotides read TGTGCCAGCAGCTTGTCCGGCTATGGCTACACCTTC.